These 26 T cell receptor beta chains came from one sample sequenced in a study of cytomegalovirus exposure and HLA in healthy donors. Only in-frame clones appear in the TCRdb table, and some are missing; sequencing was by immunoSEQ multiplex PCR. The table has about 110,000 clones, around 85% seen once. Sequenced input: PBMCs. The receptors come from a woman aged 18-29 years in good health and CMV-seronegative.

This chain uses TRBV27 with TRBJ1-4, with D hard to call. CDR3 length: 15 residues. Trimming removed 6 bases from V and 4 bases from J, with 15 bases in between. The germline V gene encodes CDR1 MNHEY and CDR2 SMNVEV (reference sequence). The chain's CDR3 is CASRTGRRGNEKLFF. The CDR3 coding sequence is TGTGCCAGCAGGACCGGGAGGCGGGGTAATGAAAAACTGTTTTTT.

The chain uses TRBV11-2 and TRBJ1-1; 9 bases are shared with TRBD1. V dropped 5 bases and J dropped 2; count of bases not matched to a gene: 9. Germline V lookup: CDR1 SGHAT, CDR2 FQNNGV. The CDR3 runs to 16 residues. This chain's CDR3 is CASSRQGQGGNTEAFF. The CDR3 DNA is TGTGCCAGCAGCCGACAGGGACAGGGAGGAAACACTGAAGCTTTCTTT.

The chain recombines TRBV28 with TRBJ2-3; D not resolved. V was cut by 1 base and J by 1 base, with 9 bases left in between. Germline V gene data show CDR1 as MDHEN and CDR2 as SYDVKM. CDR3 length: 15 residues. The CDR3 reads CASSLLIEGTDTQYF. The DNA of the CDR3 is TGTGCCAGCAGTTTATTGATAGAAGGCACAGATACGCAGTATTTT. The full variable domain, rest sourced from reference TRBV28 and TRBJ2-3, is DVKVTQSSRYLVKRTGEKVFLECVQDMDHENMFWYRQDPGLGLRLIYFSYDVKMKEKGDIPEGYSVSREKKERFSLILESASTNQTSMYLCASSLLIEGTDTQYFGPGTRLTVL.

The chain links TRBV4-1 to TRBJ1-2; TRBD1 might be the D (6 bases). V lost 4 bases to trimming and J lost 0 bases, with 9 bases between them. The CDR3 is made up of 14 amino acids. CDR1 is MGHRA and CDR2 is YSYEKL in the germline V gene. The CDR3 reads CASSPRQANYGYTF. Written as DNA, the CDR3 is TGCGCCAGCAGCCCCCGACAGGCTAACTATGGCTACACCTTC.

This chain uses TRBV29-1 with TRBJ2-2, with D uncertain. Germline assignment: CDR1 SQVTM and CDR2 ANQGSEA. Deletions cut 7 bases from V and 4 bases from J, with 13 bases between. The CDR3 spans 13 residues. Here the CDR3 reads CSGNSGLTGELFF. The CDR3 nucleotides are TGCAGCGGCAATTCGGGTCTCACCGGGGAGCTGTTTTTT.

V and J are TRBV11-2 and TRBJ2-1; D is perhaps TRBD2 (6 bases). This CDR3 is built from 13 residues. V was shortened by 1 base and J by 5 bases, with 6 bases between the two germline ends. The germline CDR1 and CDR2 sequences are SGHAT and FQNNGV. CDR3 sequence (DNA): TGTGCCAGCAGCTTAGGGGGGGACAATGAGCAGTTCTTC. The encoded protein is CASSLGGDNEQFF.

The chain links TRBV7-8 to TRBJ2-1, with D tentatively TRBD2 (7 bases). Germline V CDR1 and CDR2: SGHVS, FQNEAQ. CDR3 length: 16 amino acids. V was trimmed by 1 base and J by 0 bases, leaving 10 bases between them. For the CDR3, the DNA is TGTGCCAGCAGCTTAGGGGGGGGGCCCTCCTACAATGAGCAGTTCTTC. This sequence encodes CASSLGGGPSYNEQFF.

The rearrangement uses TRBV5-1 and TRBJ1-1; perhaps TRBD1 as D (6 bases). The CDR3 totals 12 residues. V gave up 7 bases and J gave up 3 bases, with 10 bases separating them. In germline, CDR1 is SGHRS, CDR2 YFSETQ. The CDR3 DNA reads TGCGCCAGCCGAGGGGGGGACACTGAAGCTTTCTTT. Protein: CASRGGDTEAFF.

This rearrangement joins TRBV7-6 to TRBJ2-7; D possibly corresponds to TRBD2 (6 bases). The V gene lost 0 bases and the J gene lost 1 base, with 7 bases spanning the gap. This CDR3 is built from 14 residues. The V gene's germline CDR1 is SGHVS and CDR2 FNYEAQ. The CDR3 loop reads CASSLAGGSYEQYF. The CDR3 coding sequence is TGTGCCAGCAGCTTAGCGGGGGGATCCTACGAGCAGTACTTC.

The chain recombines TRBV28 with TRBJ2-1; D gene uncertain. V lost 6 bases and J lost 4, with 7 bases in between. The germline gives CDR1 MDHEN, CDR2 SYDVKM. The CDR3 is 12 amino acids. CDR3 bases: TGTGCCAGCAGCCCGTTGTACAATGAGCAGTTCTTC. Its translation: CASSPLYNEQFF.

This clone was counted only a few times. The chain recombines TRBV2 with TRBJ1-2; no clear D gene. The length of the CDR3 is 13 residues. CDR1 SNHLY and CDR2 FYNNEI come from the germline V gene. V lost 1 base, J lost 4 bases, and 7 bases lay in between. The CDR3 sequence is CASSEGAGYGYTF. The CDR3 coding sequence is TGTGCCAGCAGTGAAGGGGCAGGCTATGGCTACACCTTC. Combining the CDR3 with reference TRBV2 and TRBJ1-2 gives the whole variable domain EPEVTQTPSHQVTQMGQEVILRCVPISNHLYFYWYRQILGQKVEFLVSFYNNEISEKSEIFDDQFSVERPDGSNFTLKIRSTKLEDSAMYFCASSEGAGYGYTFGSGTRLTVV.

V and J are TRBV9 and TRBJ2-3, with 7 bases that match TRBD2. CDR3 length: 16 residues. Germline V lookup: CDR1 SGDLS, CDR2 YYNGEE. After removal of 3 bases from V and 3 bases from J, the junction contained 10 bases not matched to a gene. Here the CDR3 reads CASSASRGGGTDTQYF. The CDR3 DNA is TGTGCCAGCAGCGCCTCTCGCGGGGGAGGGACAGATACGCAGTATTTT.

This chain uses TRBV27 with TRBJ1-5, with 8 bases matching TRBD1. The V gene's germline CDR1 is MNHEY and CDR2 SMNVEV (reference sequence). The CDR3 runs 13 residues. Trimming cost V 6 bases and J 4 bases; bases outside gene matches: 2. The CDR3 loop is CASRGQENQPQHF. The CDR3 DNA is TGTGCCAGCAGGGGACAGGAGAATCAGCCCCAGCATTTT.

This chain uses TRBV18 with TRBJ1-5; TRBD1 is a possible D gene (6 bases). Germline V gene data show CDR1 as KGHSH and CDR2 as LQKENI. Trimming took off 1 base at V and 5 bases at J, with 12 bases between the two ends. CDR3 length equals 15 residues. The CDR3 nucleotides are TGTGCCAGCTCACCACAGACAGGCCCGGATCAGCCCCAGCATTTT. Protein: CASSPQTGPDQPQHF.

This chain uses TRBV5-1 with TRBJ2-7, with D maybe TRBD2 (6 bases). This CDR3 comprises 14 residues. Looked up from germline, CDR1 is SGHRS and CDR2 is YFSETQ. V was cut by 2 bases and J by 3 bases, with 12 bases left in between. CDR3 residues: CASSLTGEVYEQYF. The CDR3 DNA reads TGCGCCAGCAGCTTAACGGGAGAGGTCTACGAGCAGTACTTC.

The rearrangement joins TRBV6-1 to TRBJ2-1; 8 nucleotides align to TRBD1. Germline CDR1 is MNHNS and CDR2 is SASEGT. The junction had 1 base not matched to a gene; V was cut back by 3 bases and J by 0 bases. The CDR3 spans 15 residues. As DNA, the CDR3 is TGTGCCAGCAGTGACACAGGGGGCTCCTACAATGAGCAGTTCTTC. It encodes CASSDTGGSYNEQFF.

This sequence joins TRBV9 and TRBJ1-2; the D gene is possibly TRBD1 (5 bases). The CDR3 runs to 15 residues. Germline assignment: CDR1 SGDLS and CDR2 YYNGEE. With 0 bases removed from V and 4 bases from J, the gap between germline ends came to 13 bases. As DNA, the CDR3 is TGTGCCAGCAGCGTAGCTCAAGACAGAGGCTATGGCTACACCTTC. As protein: CASSVAQDRGYGYTF.

V usage is TRBV7-9 and J usage is TRBJ1-4; D is unclear. CDR1 is SEHNR and CDR2 is FQNEAQ in the germline V gene (reference sequence). Trimming removed 5 bases from V and 8 bases from J, with 24 bases in between. This CDR3 comprises 17 residues. CDR3: CASSLLSSSEDGEKLFF. The CDR3 DNA sequence: TGTGCCAGCAGCCTCCTTTCTTCTAGCGAGGACGGGGAAAAACTGTTTTTT.

The sample holds a few counts of this clone. The chain carries TRBV29-1 and TRBJ1-1; D may be TRBD1 (5 bases). Between the trimmed V and J ends, which lost 7 bases and 5 bases, there was a span of 17 bases. The CDR3 length is 13 residues. In germline, CDR1 is SQVTM, CDR2 ANQGSEA. In nucleotides, the CDR3 is TGCAGCGCTGGCATAGGAACAGGTACTGAAGCTTTCTTT. Protein product: CSAGIGTGTEAFF.

A few counts support this clone. This rearrangement joins TRBV6-5 to TRBJ1-6; TRBD1 aligns across 7 bases. The V segment lost 5 bases and the J segment 12 bases; nucleotides outside the gene matches: 7. The CDR3 extends over 13 amino acids. Germline V gene lookup returns CDR1 MNHEY and CDR2 SVGAGI. Written as DNA, the CDR3 is TGTGCCAGCAGTCCAGACAGGGTGTTACCCCTCCACTTT. Its protein is CASSPDRVLPLHF.

The chain links TRBV5-1 to TRBJ1-2; 8 bases match TRBD1. CDR3 size: 13 residues. J was trimmed by 5 bases and V by 5 bases; bases with no gene match: 5. Germline CDR1 SGHRS, CDR2 YFSETQ. In DNA form, the CDR3 reads TGCGCCAGCAGTGGACAGGGCCCATATGGCTACACCTTC. It yields the protein CASSGQGPYGYTF. The variable domain in full, with the rest retrieved from reference TRBV5-1 and TRBJ1-2, is KAGVTQTPRYLIKTRGQQVTLSCSPISGHRSVSWYQQTPGQGLQFLFEYFSETQRNKGNFPGRFSGRQFSNSRSEMNVSTLELGDSALYLCASSGQGPYGYTFGSGTRLTVV.

The gene calls are TRBV29-1 and TRBJ2-7; 10 bases map to TRBD1. V shed 0 bases and J 6 bases; nucleotides not matched to a gene: 5. The CDR3 runs 14 residues. Per the germline V gene, CDR1 is SQVTM and CDR2 is ANQGSEA. CDR3 loop: CSVEEGTGVGEQYF. For the CDR3, the DNA is TGCAGCGTTGAAGAAGGGACAGGGGTCGGCGAGCAGTACTTC.

The genes are TRBV6-1 and TRBJ2-7, with 10 bases identical to TRBD2. The CDR3 has 14 amino acids. Trimming took 6 bases from V and 2 from J; bases not matched to a gene: 4. The germline gives CDR1 MNHNS, CDR2 SASEGT. Here the CDR3 DNA reads TGTGCCAGCAGGGAACTAGCGGGGCCCTACGAGCAGTACTTC. It codes for CASRELAGPYEQYF.

This sequence joins TRBV28 and TRBJ2-5, with D possibly TRBD2 on 6 matching bases. The CDR3 is 15 amino acids. CDR1 is MDHEN and CDR2 is SYDVKM in the germline V gene. V lost 3 bases to trimming and J lost 5 bases, with 16 bases between them. Here the CDR3 DNA reads TGTGCCAGCAGTTTGGCCGGGACTCCGAGGGAGACCCAGTACTTC. Residues: CASSLAGTPRETQYF.

The J gene is TRBJ2-1, the V gene TRBV15; D might be TRBD2 (6 bases). The CDR3 has 14 residues. The V end lost 8 bases, the J end lost 3 bases, and 14 bases lay between the germline ends. The germline gives CDR1 LNHNV, CDR2 YYDKDF (reference sequence). The CDR3 region has the DNA TGTGCCACCGGGGAGGCGGGCTTCTACAATGAGCAGTTCTTC. This translates into CATGEAGFYNEQFF.

The chain couples TRBV7-2 to TRBJ1-2, with TRBD1 as a possible D gene (5 bases). This CDR3 comprises 15 residues. Germline loops: CDR1 SGHTA, CDR2 FQGNSA. The V gene lost 0 bases and the J gene lost 4 bases, with 12 bases spanning the gap. The DNA for the CDR3 is TGTGCCAGCAGCTTAGCGCAAGGGGTTCTCTATGGCTACACCTTC. Amino acid sequence: CASSLAQGVLYGYTF.